This T cell receptor (beta chain) was documented in a study of CD4 T cells in relation to SARS-CoV-2 and coronaviruses. In the study overall: Negative control cultures got HIV-1 Nef peptides or no peptide. The HLA restriction of the shared crossreactive spike epitopes was mapped.

Sequencing used immunoSEQ multiplex PCR; TCRdb keeps in-frame clones, though not all of them. The repertoire consists of 20,000 to 25,000 clones, with about 80% occurring once and the leading ten covering approximately 15%. Unexposed donor CD4+ T cells date from about 2011-2018, before the COVID-19 pandemic. CD4+ T cells were isolated from the cells after about ten days of culture. Testing used SARS-CoV-2 S/N and four cold-coronavirus spikes on unexposed-donor CD4+ T cells, cells permitting. Notes on the study in general: In around three fifths of donors, memory CD4+ clonotypes crossrecognized SARS-CoV-2 and at least one common cold coronavirus spike.

As concerns this clone: Its antigen is not known.

The CDR3 loop spans 15 amino acids. Germline V lookup: CDR1 LNHNV, CDR2 YYDKDF (reference sequence). V was clipped by 6 bases and J by 5 bases, with 16 bases between them. The TCR originated in a human donor in good health. The material sequenced was CD4+ T cells from PBMCs, cultured in vitro. The chain employs TRBV15 and TRBJ1-4; D unclear. The CDR3 bases are TGTGCCACCAGTCGAGAAGGGCTTGGAAATGAAAAACTGTTTTTT. Protein sequence: CATSREGLGNEKLFF.